What follows are 11 T cell receptor beta chains derived from one specimen sequenced in a study of T cell responses to AZD1222 COVID-19 vaccine. Sequenced by immunoSEQ multiplex PCR; TCRdb stores in-frame clones only, minus some. The sample includes under 200,000 clones, roughly 90% of them seen just once. Here the sequenced sample was peripheral blood, taken on day 0 of AZD1222 vaccination. These receptors all come from an adult in good health.

This sequence joins TRBV18 and TRBJ2-7, with 12 bases that match TRBD1. The CDR3 sequence is 16 residues long. V lost 4 bases, J lost 5 bases, and 9 bases stayed unmatched. CDR1 is KGHSH, CDR2 LQKENI, per germline. The CDR3 loop reads CASSLGTGGLANEQYF. The CDR3 DNA reads TGTGCCAGCTCACTCGGGACAGGGGGCTTAGCAAACGAGCAGTACTTC.

The rearrangement joins TRBV15 to TRBJ1-5; no definite D call. This CDR3 has 13 amino acids. The V end was cut by 0 bases, the J end by 3 bases, with 3 bases between. Germline V gives CDR1 LNHNV, CDR2 YYDKDF (reference sequence). For the CDR3, the DNA is TGTGCCACCAGCAGAGATCCCAATCAGCCCCAGCATTTT. This sequence encodes CATSRDPNQPQHF.

The chain couples TRBV24-1 to TRBJ1-2, with 11 bases aligning to TRBD1. Trimming took 9 bases from V and 6 from J; bases not matched to a gene: 5. Germline values: CDR1 KGHDR, CDR2 SFDVKD. The CDR3 loop spans 13 amino acids. The CDR3 DNA follows: TGTGCCACCGCCGGGACAGGGGGGAATGGCTACACCTTC. Amino acids: CATAGTGGNGYTF.

The rearrangement uses TRBV19 and TRBJ1-3; the D gene is possibly TRBD1 (5 bases). This CDR3 has 14 residues. Trimming left V 3 bases short and J 5 bases short, with 11 bases between. CDR1 is LNHDA and CDR2 is SQIVND in the germline V gene (reference sequence). CDR3 DNA: TGTGCCAGTAGTATGGGGCCGGATCGAAACACCATATATTTT. Amino acids: CASSMGPDRNTIYF.

J is TRBJ1-1 and V is TRBV6-4; D is unresolved. Germline CDR1 and CDR2: MRHNA and SNTAGT. The ends were cut back, 6 bases at V and 2 bases at J, with 10 bases in the middle. This CDR3 comprises 13 residues. CDR3 bases: TGTGCCAGCAGCCGGGAGAGAAACACTGAAGCTTTCTTT. Residues: CASSRERNTEAFF.

V gene TRBV4-2 combines with J gene TRBJ2-7; 8 nucleotides agree with TRBD2. The CDR3 extends over 17 amino acids. Per germline, CDR1 LGHNA and CDR2 YNFKEQ. The V segment lost 2 bases and the J segment 0 bases; nucleotides outside the gene matches: 9. The CDR3 nucleotides read TGTGCCAGCAGCCAAATGGGAAGTAGCGGGGTCTCCTACGAGCAGTACTTC. The encoded protein is CASSQMGSSGVSYEQYF.

This chain links TRBV24-1 with TRBJ2-1, with TRBD2 matching over 11 bases. V was pared by 4 bases and J by 3 bases, with 4 bases of the junction left unmatched. The length of the CDR3 is 16 residues. The V gene's germline CDR1 is KGHDR and CDR2 SFDVKD. CDR3 sequence: CATSDPTSGGYNEQFF. CDR3 sequence (DNA): TGTGCCACCAGTGACCCAACTAGCGGGGGCTACAATGAGCAGTTCTTC.

V usage is TRBV7-2 and J usage is TRBJ1-3; TRBD1 agrees at 12 bases. CDR1 and CDR2 from the germline V gene are SGHTA and FQGNSA. CDR3 length: 15 amino acids. V shed 4 bases and J 4 bases; nucleotides not matched to a gene: 2. CDR3 protein: CASSWDRGQGNTIYF. In nucleotides, the CDR3 is TGTGCCAGCAGCTGGGACAGGGGGCAAGGAAACACCATATATTTT.

The table lists this clone with a count of one. This chain uses TRBV3-1 (or the pseudogene TRBV3-2) with TRBJ2-7; D uncertain. Looked up from germline, CDR1 is LGHDT and CDR2 is YNNKEL (reference sequence). The CDR3 has 16 residues. Trimming removed 0 bases at V and 0 bases at J, with 12 bases between. The CDR3 protein is CASSQDSWRLSYEQYF. DNA for the CDR3: TGTGCCAGCAGCCAAGACTCGTGGCGCCTCTCCTACGAGCAGTACTTC.

CDR3 sequence reads: CASSLSKIQGINYGYTF. The CDR3 nucleotides are TGTGCCAGCAGCTTGAGTAAGATACAGGGAATTAACTATGGCTACACCTTC. This sequence joins TRBV7-8 and TRBJ1-2, with D perhaps matching TRBD1 (6 bases). The germline V gene has CDR1 SGHVS and CDR2 FQNEAQ. V was clipped by 3 bases and J by 1 base, with 18 bases between them. The CDR3 is made up of 17 amino acids.

This clone was counted a single time. This rearrangement joins TRBV5-4 to TRBJ2-5; 8 nucleotides match TRBD2. Germline V lookup: CDR1 SGHNT, CDR2 YYREEE (reference sequence). Trimming at V came to 0 bases and at J to 2 bases, leaving 6 bases not matched to a gene. The CDR3 spans 16 residues. Written as DNA, the CDR3 is TGTGCCAGCAGCTTGGCACTCGGGGGGGCGCAAGAGACCCAGTACTTC. It codes for CASSLALGGAQETQYF.